The 19 T cell receptor beta chains below all came from one sample that was sequenced in a study of blood T cell repertoires in COVID-19. Sequenced by immunoSEQ multiplex PCR; TCRdb stores in-frame clones only, minus some. The sample lists about 82,000 clones; just under 85% were seen once. Sequencing input: peripheral blood. These receptor sequences come from a man older than 75 with active or convalescent COVID-19.

The gene calls are TRBV5-6 and TRBJ2-5, with TRBD2 as a possible D gene (6 bases). This CDR3 contains 12 residues. Trimming took off 7 bases at V and 3 bases at J, with 10 bases between the two ends. Germline CDR1 SGHDT, CDR2 YYEEEE. The CDR3 is CASLWGEETQYF. DNA for the CDR3: TGTGCCAGCCTATGGGGGGAAGAGACCCAGTACTTC.

The genes are TRBV9 and TRBJ2-1, with 9 nucleotides matching TRBD1. J gave up 3 bases and V 4 bases, and 5 bases lay outside the gene matches. The CDR3 covers 15 residues. Germline CDR1 SGDLS, CDR2 YYNGEE. CDR3 in DNA: TGTGCCAGCAGCCGTGACAGGGGGAGCTACAATGAGCAGTTCTTC. Amino acids: CASSRDRGSYNEQFF.

The chain is built from TRBV21-1 and TRBJ1-5. TRBV21-1 is tagged as a pseudogene. The CDR3 covers 18 residues. CDR3 sequence (DNA): TGTGCCAGCAGCAAAGGGGGAGGGACCCTCGTTCCCCATCAGCCCCAGCATTTT. Translating it yields CASSKGGGTLVPHQPQHF.

The chain joins TRBV18 to TRBJ1-1, with no clear D. Germline-derived CDR1 and CDR2 are KGHSH and LQKENI. There are 15 residues in the CDR3. V dropped 4 bases and J dropped 0 bases, with 12 bases sitting between them. This CDR3 reads CASSRDFGVNTEAFF. The CDR3 DNA reads TGTGCCAGCTCACGGGATTTCGGGGTGAACACTGAAGCTTTCTTT.

The rearrangement joins TRBV6-5 to TRBJ1-1, with a possible D match to TRBD1 (6 bases). The CDR3 length is 13 residues. Deletions cut 6 bases from V and 5 bases from J, with 13 bases between. The germline V gene encodes CDR1 MNHEY and CDR2 SVGAGI. The CDR3, as DNA: TGTGCCAGCAGATCCCAGGGGCGGACTGAAGCTTTCTTT. Its translation is CASRSQGRTEAFF.

The rearrangement joins TRBV3-1 (or the pseudogene TRBV3-2) to TRBJ1-1; TRBD1 matches at 9 bases. The V gene's germline CDR1 is LGHDT and CDR2 YNNKEL (reference sequence). This CDR3 spans 16 amino acids. Losses at the gene ends were 3 bases for V and 10 bases for J; bases not matched to a gene: 15. The CDR3 region is CASSQASARQGGRAFF. The CDR3, as DNA: TGTGCCAGCAGCCAGGCCTCGGCAAGACAGGGGGGGCGAGCTTTCTTT.

This chain links TRBV7-9 with TRBJ1-2; D unresolved. V was shortened by 4 bases and J by 6 bases, with 12 bases between the two germline ends. This CDR3 spans 13 amino acids. The germline CDR1 and CDR2 sequences are SEHNR and FQNEAQ (reference sequence). This CDR3 reads CASSSTLGDGYTF. In nucleotides, the CDR3 is TGTGCCAGCAGCTCAACCCTAGGAGATGGCTACACCTTC.

The gene calls are TRBV19 and TRBJ2-1, with 7 bases aligning to TRBD2. The CDR3 extends over 17 amino acids. Per the germline V gene, CDR1 is LNHDA and CDR2 is SQIVND (reference sequence). Trimming cost V 7 bases and J 0 bases; bases outside gene matches: 12. The CDR3: CASISRAGLSSYNEQFF. The CDR3 DNA follows: TGTGCCAGTATTTCCCGAGCGGGGCTGAGCTCCTACAATGAGCAGTTCTTC. The full variable domain, rest sourced from reference TRBV19 and TRBJ2-1, is DGGITQSPKYLFRKEGQNVTLSCEQNLNHDAMYWYRQDPGQGLRLIYYSQIVNDFQKGDIAEGYSVSREKKESFPLTVTSAQKNPTAFYLCASISRAGLSSYNEQFFGPGTRLTVL.

The chain uses TRBV5-5 and TRBJ1-1; 9 nucleotides agree with TRBD1. Germline V gene sequence: CDR1 SGHKS, CDR2 YYEKEE (reference sequence). V shed 2 bases and J 1 base; nucleotides not matched to a gene: 3. There are 15 residues in the CDR3. The CDR3 loop reads CASSLTGGANTEAFF. The CDR3 DNA is TGTGCCAGCAGCTTAACAGGGGGCGCGAACACTGAAGCTTTCTTT.

The gene calls are TRBV27 and TRBJ1-6, with D possibly TRBD1 on 6 matching bases. The CDR3 spans 16 residues. Germline V gene sequence: CDR1 MNHEY, CDR2 SMNVEV (reference sequence). The V end was cut by 6 bases, the J end by 6 bases, with 18 bases between. The CDR3 is CASSLNRVRFNSPLHF. The CDR3 coding sequence is TGTGCCAGCAGCCTTAACAGGGTCAGATTTAATTCACCCCTCCACTTT.

J is TRBJ2-5 and V is TRBV7-2, with a weak D call TRBD2 (6 bases). From germline, CDR1 is SGHTA and CDR2 FQGNSA. This CDR3 has 16 residues. V lost 0 bases, J lost 9 bases, and 20 bases lay in between. CDR3 protein: CASSLAPGLTISAQYF. The CDR3 nucleotides are TGTGCCAGCAGCTTAGCCCCGGGACTCACCATCTCGGCCCAGTACTTC.

V is TRBV6-1 and J is TRBJ1-2, with 7 bases aligning to TRBD1. The germline gives CDR1 MNHNS, CDR2 SASEGT. J gave up 2 bases and V 3 bases, and 12 bases lay outside the gene matches. The CDR3 length is 17 residues. The CDR3, as DNA: TGTGCCAGCAGTGACCCAGGGGGAGGATTTACCAACTATGGCTACACCTTC. Its protein product is CASSDPGGGFTNYGYTF.

V gene TRBV10-3 combines with J gene TRBJ2-5; D ambiguous. CDR1 is ENHRY, CDR2 SYGVKD, per germline. The CDR3 has 14 amino acids. V lost 0 bases and J 3 bases, leaving 8 bases between the germline ends. CDR3 bases: TGTGCCATCAGTGAGTCGGGCCAAAAAGAGACCCAGTACTTC. Amino acid sequence: CAISESGQKETQYF.

The chain recombines TRBV2 with TRBJ1-2; no clear D. V lost 5 bases and J 0 bases, leaving 13 bases between the germline ends. The CDR3 loop spans 15 amino acids. Germline assignment: CDR1 SNHLY and CDR2 FYNNEI. CDR3 loop: CASSRSPAANYGYTF. CDR3 nucleotide sequence: TGTGCCAGCAGTCGCTCCCCCGCAGCTAACTATGGCTACACCTTC. Full variable domain (missing parts from reference TRBV2 and TRBJ1-2): EPEVTQTPSHQVTQMGQEVILRCVPISNHLYFYWYRQILGQKVEFLVSFYNNEISEKSEIFDDQFSVERPDGSNFTLKIRSTKLEDSAMYFCASSRSPAANYGYTFGSGTRLTVV.

CDR3 amino acids: CASRSGGQETQYF. The CDR3 DNA reads as TGTGCCAGCAGGTCGGGGGGCCAAGAGACCCAGTACTTC. The rearrangement joins TRBV5-6 to TRBJ2-5; TRBD2 aligns across 7 bases. The CDR3 runs 13 residues. V dropped 5 bases and J dropped 1; count of bases not matched to a gene: 2. Germline V lookup: CDR1 SGHDT, CDR2 YYEEEE.

J is TRBJ1-2 and V is TRBV19; 9 bases are shared with TRBD1. The CDR3 is 15 residues long. The germline CDR1 and CDR2 sequences are LNHDA and SQIVND (reference sequence). Unmatched junction bases numbered 10, after V lost 3 bases and J lost 8 bases. CDR3 DNA sequence: TGTGCCAGTAGTATCTCCGACAGGGGGGGACGGGGCTACACCTTC. The encoded protein is CASSISDRGGRGYTF.

The chain has TRBV28 and TRBJ2-2; D gene ambiguous. CDR3 length: 15 amino acids. Germline CDR1 is MDHEN and CDR2 is SYDVKM. V was clipped by 6 bases and J by 3 bases, with 14 bases between them. CDR3 DNA sequence: TGTGCCAGCAGCCCCGATGGGCCTGACACCGGGGAGCTGTTTTTT. It encodes CASSPDGPDTGELFF. Combining the CDR3 with reference TRBV28 and TRBJ2-2 gives the whole variable domain DVKVTQSSRYLVKRTGEKVFLECVQDMDHENMFWYRQDPGLGLRLIYFSYDVKMKEKGDIPEGYSVSREKKERFSLILESASTNQTSMYLCASSPDGPDTGELFFGEGSRLTVL.

The CDR3 here is CASRKGTTNEKLFF. Here the CDR3 DNA reads TGTGCCAGCAGAAAGGGGACAACTAATGAAAAACTGTTTTTT. The gene calls are TRBV7-2 and TRBJ1-4, with a tentative D call TRBD1 (5 bases). V was cut by 6 bases and J by 0 bases, with 8 bases left in between. The germline CDR1 and CDR2 sequences are SGHTA and FQGNSA. This CDR3 contains 14 residues.

The V and J genes are TRBV3-1 (or the pseudogene TRBV3-2) and TRBJ2-4; 8 bases are a match to TRBD2. V gave up 0 bases and J gave up 3 bases; unmatched junction bases: 13. Germline CDR1 reads LGHDT; CDR2 reads YNNKEL (reference sequence). This CDR3 is built from 19 residues. The CDR3 sequence: CASSQDREGVPRGKNIQYF. Written as DNA, the CDR3 is TGTGCCAGCAGCCAAGATCGGGAGGGCGTCCCCCGAGGCAAAAACATTCAGTACTTC.